Many counts were recorded for the clone carrying this T cell receptor beta chain. The antigen is not known. Only healthy Caucasians were included as donors. The entry originates in a study of identical twins. Via MiXCR, TCRdb re-called the 5' RACE reads, giving one row per CDR3 protein. The table shows 450,000 or so distinct CDR3 sequences, with around 15% occurring only once. V lost 1 base, J lost 5 bases, and 12 bases lay in between. This CDR3 is 15 amino acids long. Germline V gives CDR1 SGHTA, CDR2 FQGTGA. The study's findings and limits: Out-of-frame alpha sequences that twins shared showed excess low generation probability. The models systematically underestimated how much out-of-frame TCR alpha was shared in monozygotic twins. Carriage of fewer insertions was seen in abundant cord blood beta clonotypes, whereas memory repertoires showed none.

These same records also appear under a second study, on yellow fever vaccine responses in identical twins.

The source of this sequence is a woman under 30 in good health. Source material: CD4+ T cells sorted from blood. The chain has TRBV7-3 and TRBJ1-5; no firm D call. This chain's CDR3 is CASSLSGRRDQPQHF. In nucleotides, the CDR3 is TGTGCCAGCAGCTTAAGTGGGAGAAGGGATCAGCCCCAGCATTTT.